The 21 T cell receptor beta chains listed next were all sequenced from one sample in a study of blood T cell repertoires in COVID-19. TCRdb's copy holds only in-frame clones and misses some; the assay was immunoSEQ multiplex PCR. The table shows 150,000 to 200,000 clones, with 80% to 90% occurring only once. The specimen sequenced was peripheral blood. All receptors come from a woman aged 40 to 50 with COVID-19, enrolled during active disease.

Only a few counts were recorded for this clone. The chain couples TRBV3-1 (or the pseudogene TRBV3-2) to TRBJ2-2; 7 positions match TRBD2. V shed 2 bases, J shed 9 bases, and the junction held 3 bases outside the gene matches. Germline V gene data show CDR1 as LGHDT and CDR2 as YNNKEL (reference sequence). The CDR3 totals 13 residues. Here the CDR3 DNA reads TGTGCCAGCAGCCAAATAGCGGGCAGGGAGCTGTTTTTT. Protein: CASSQIAGRELFF.

For the CDR3, the DNA is TGTGCCAGCAGCGCCGGGGGGGCTGGGGAGCTGTTTTTT. Protein product: CASSAGGAGELFF. The chain recombines TRBV7-9 with TRBJ2-2; 8 bases align to TRBD2. With 5 bases clipped from V and 8 bases from J, the junction kept 4 bases outside the gene matches. The CDR3 runs 13 residues. Germline CDR1 and CDR2: SEHNR and FQNEAQ (reference sequence).

The chain carries TRBV29-1 and TRBJ2-3, with 7 bases matching TRBD1. Germline CDR1 reads SQVTM; CDR2 reads ANQGSEA. The CDR3 extends over 17 amino acids. V trimming: 6 bases; J trimming: 0 bases; junction bases outside the gene matches: 15. As DNA, the CDR3 is TGCAGCGTAGCTGAGGAATTACAGGGGTCCAGCACAGATACGCAGTATTTT. The encoded protein is CSVAEELQGSSTDTQYF.

The genes are TRBV2 and TRBJ1-1; D not resolved. Looked up from germline, CDR1 is SNHLY and CDR2 is FYNNEI. The CDR3 is 15 amino acids. Trimming removed 5 bases at V and 0 bases at J, with 13 bases between. This chain's CDR3 is CASSIRVSMNTEAFF. CDR3 coding DNA: TGTGCCAGCAGTATCCGGGTTTCCATGAACACTGAAGCTTTCTTT.

This clone was found a few times. This sequence joins TRBV28 and TRBJ2-1, with D maybe TRBD2 (6 bases). The CDR3 extends over 13 amino acids. Between the trimmed V and J ends, which lost 8 bases and 7 bases, there was a span of 15 bases. Germline V gene lookup returns CDR1 MDHEN and CDR2 SYDVKM. The CDR3 DNA follows: TGTGCCAGCGGAACCAACCGGGGGAATGAGCAGTTCTTC. Protein product: CASGTNRGNEQFF.

The chain joins TRBV5-3 to TRBJ2-5; TRBD1 might be the D (5 bases). TRBV5-3 is identified as an open reading frame with a role that is uncertain. The CDR3 has 17 residues. V gave up 0 bases and J gave up 3 bases, with 18 bases separating them. CDR3 DNA: TGTGCCAGAAGCTTGGCCAAGGCAGGGTTGGATAAAGAGACCCAGTACTTC. Translation gives CARSLAKAGLDKETQYF.

This clone came up a few times. This chain uses TRBV19 with TRBJ2-1; D remains unclear. Germline CDR1 is LNHDA and CDR2 is SQIVND (reference sequence). V was clipped by 5 bases and J by 9 bases, with 8 bases between them. The length of the CDR3 is 11 residues. The CDR3 region is CASSVLSEQFF. The CDR3 region has the DNA TGTGCCAGTAGTGTCCTCAGTGAGCAGTTCTTC.

This chain's CDR3 is CASSLEGGTSGGARSEQFF. The CDR3, as DNA: TGTGCCAGCAGCTTAGAAGGAGGGACTAGCGGGGGGGCGAGGAGTGAGCAGTTCTTC. V usage is TRBV7-9 and J usage is TRBJ2-1; 16 bases line up with TRBD2. J was trimmed by 9 bases and V by 1 base; bases with no gene match: 12. The CDR3 extends over 19 amino acids. Per germline, CDR1 SEHNR and CDR2 FQNEAQ (reference sequence). The whole variable domain, filled in from reference TRBV7-9 and TRBJ2-1, reads DTGVSQNPRHKITKRGQNVTFRCDPISEHNRLYWYRQTLGQGPEFLTYFQNEAQLEKSRLLSDRFSAERPKGSFSTLEIQRTEQGDSAMYLCASSLEGGTSGGARSEQFFGPGTRLTVL.

This clone was recorded a few times. V and J are TRBV27 and TRBJ1-6; weak D call: TRBD1 (5 bases). V was clipped by 5 bases and J by 6 bases, with 14 bases between them. CDR1 and CDR2 from the germline V gene are MNHEY and SMNVEV (reference sequence). The CDR3 covers 15 residues. The DNA for the CDR3 is TGTGCCAGCAGTGTACACAGGTTCTCTAATTCACCCCTCCACTTT. Translated: CASSVHRFSNSPLHF.

The chain couples TRBV11-2 to TRBJ1-1; D is perhaps TRBD1 (6 bases). The CDR3 is 13 residues long. Germline loops: CDR1 SGHAT, CDR2 FQNNGV. The V gene lost 1 base and the J gene lost 11 bases, with 14 bases spanning the gap. The CDR3 is CASSLAFQGWAFF. DNA of the CDR3: TGTGCCAGCAGCTTAGCTTTCCAGGGGTGGGCTTTCTTT.

As DNA, the CDR3 is TGTGCCTGCTCGGGGGGGGCGACGAACTATGGCTACACCTTC. Encoded protein: CACSGGATNYGYTF. The chain recombines TRBV30 with TRBJ1-2, with a tentative D call TRBD1 (6 bases). This CDR3 contains 14 residues. Germline V gene sequence: CDR1 GTSNPN, CDR2 SVGIG (reference sequence). Trimming shortened V by 6 bases and J by 2 bases, and 16 bases separated the two germline ends.

The rearrangement uses TRBV27 and TRBJ2-7, with 7 nucleotides matching TRBD1. The germline CDR1 and CDR2 sequences are MNHEY and SMNVEV (reference sequence). This CDR3 is 13 amino acids long. Losses at the gene ends were 6 bases for V and 2 bases for J; bases not matched to a gene: 4. This CDR3 reads CASRTQGAYEQYF. The CDR3 DNA is TGTGCCAGCAGAACCCAGGGGGCCTACGAGCAGTACTTC.

The V and J genes are TRBV5-1 and TRBJ2-7, with D perhaps matching TRBD1 (5 bases). CDR1 and CDR2 (germline): SGHRS, YFSETQ. The CDR3 runs to 14 residues. V dropped 4 bases and J dropped 5 bases, with 16 bases sitting between them. Here the CDR3 reads CASSTDTLVNEQYF. In DNA form, the CDR3 reads TGCGCCAGCAGCACGGACACCTTGGTCAACGAGCAGTACTTC.

The chain uses TRBV7-3 and TRBJ1-1; D remains unclear. CDR1 SGHTA and CDR2 FQGTGA come from the germline V gene. This CDR3 comprises 15 residues. The V and J ends lost 1 base and 2 bases respectively, with 11 bases between them. The CDR3 protein is CASSLNPQANTEAFF. The CDR3 DNA reads as TGTGCCAGCAGCTTAAATCCGCAGGCAAACACTGAAGCTTTCTTT. The whole variable domain, remainder taken from reference TRBV7-3 and TRBJ1-1, is GAGVSQTPSNKVTEKGKYVELRCDPISGHTALYWYRQSLGQGPEFLIYFQGTGAADDSGLPNDRFFAVRPEGSVSTLKIQRTERGDSAVYLCASSLNPQANTEAFFGQGTRLTVV.

The V gene is TRBV27, the J gene TRBJ2-2; 8 nucleotides align to TRBD2. V was pared by 7 bases and J by 1 base, with 8 bases of the junction left unmatched. The CDR3 length is 16 residues. Per germline, CDR1 MNHEY and CDR2 SMNVEV (reference sequence). The CDR3 DNA reads TGTGCCAGCAACCTAGTGGCGGGAGGGAACACCGGGGAGCTGTTTTTT. The encoded protein is CASNLVAGGNTGELFF.

V is TRBV5-5 and J is TRBJ2-1; 7 bases are a match to TRBD2. V was pared by 3 bases and J by 10 bases, with 13 bases of the junction left unmatched. Germline CDR1 is SGHKS and CDR2 is YYEKEE (reference sequence). The length of the CDR3 is 15 residues. The CDR3 DNA sequence: TGTGCCAGCAGCTCCGCCGGGACTACGCCTCTCGAGCAGTTCTTC. This gives the protein CASSSAGTTPLEQFF.

The chain joins TRBV5-6 to TRBJ2-4; D possibly corresponds to TRBD2 (5 bases). Germline V CDR1 and CDR2: SGHDT, YYEEEE. Trimming shortened V by 1 base and J by 5 bases, and 16 bases separated the two germline ends. The CDR3 runs 16 residues. DNA for the CDR3: TGTGCCAGCAGCTTGAGGAGGATTGGAGTGGAAAACATTCAGTACTTC. It translates to CASSLRRIGVENIQYF.

J is TRBJ2-5 and V is TRBV20-1; possibly TRBD1 for D (5 bases). V was pared by 6 bases and J by 7 bases, with 12 bases between. CDR1 and CDR2 from the germline V gene are DFQATT and SNEGSKA (reference sequence). The CDR3 is 11 amino acids. This CDR3 reads CSASYQGTQYF. CDR3 DNA: TGCAGTGCCAGTTATCAGGGGACCCAGTACTTC.

The genes are TRBV18 and TRBJ1-1, with D possibly TRBD1 on 5 matching bases. Germline V gene sequence: CDR1 KGHSH, CDR2 LQKENI. This CDR3 spans 13 amino acids. The V gene lost 3 bases and the J gene lost 7 bases, with 12 bases spanning the gap. CDR3 sequence (DNA): TGTGCCAGCTCACCGAGGCAACAGGATGAAGCTTTCTTT. Encoded protein: CASSPRQQDEAFF.

The chain recombines TRBV4-2 with TRBJ1-1, with TRBD1 identical over 10 bases. The V segment lost 2 bases and the J segment 3 bases; nucleotides outside the gene matches: 6. The CDR3 spans 16 residues. In germline, CDR1 is LGHNA, CDR2 YNFKEQ. In DNA, the CDR3 is TGTGCCAGCAGCCAACCTCTCGGGACAGGGGACACTGAAGCTTTCTTT. This translates into CASSQPLGTGDTEAFF.

The V and J genes are TRBV6-5 and TRBJ1-1; 7 nucleotides match TRBD1. The CDR3 covers 13 residues. Germline values: CDR1 MNHEY, CDR2 SVGAGI. V shed 9 bases and J 3 bases; nucleotides not matched to a gene: 7. CDR3 in DNA: TGTGCCAGTGCGACAGGGCTACACACTGAAGCTTTCTTT. Translated: CASATGLHTEAFF.